This T cell receptor beta chain was captured by sequencing in a study of vaccination effects on CD4 cells after COVID-19. With the ViraFEST assay, the study expanded antigen-specific CD4+ T cells using viral peptide pools, then sequenced them. Following culture for about ten days, CD4+ T cells were isolated. All study participants received two doses of BNT162b2 or mRNA-1273 vaccine. Wells each received approximately 2 million PBMC, cultured with approximately 10 IU/ml IL-2 and around 10 ug/ml peptides. For this clone: Its matching antigen is unknown.

The CDR3 contains 15 residues. With 1 base clipped from V and 5 bases from J, the junction kept 1 base outside the gene matches. Per germline, CDR1 SGHDN and CDR2 FVKESK. Study results and caveats: From healthy vaccinees, only 1 of 255 vaccine-induced clones also reacted to common cold coronaviruses.

Sequenced by immunoSEQ multiplex PCR; TCRdb stores in-frame clones only, minus some. The repertoire holds approximately 12,000 clones, with around 68% as singletons. This chain joins TRBV14 and TRBJ2-2; 10 bases fit TRBD2. The source of this sequence is a human donor who received a COVID-19 vaccine. Sequenced here: CD4+ T cells from PBMCs cultured with SARS-CoV-2 spike peptides, sampled after COVID-19 vaccination. This CDR3 is CASSQALAGTGELFF. The CDR3 DNA reads as TGTGCCAGCAGCCAAGCACTAGCGGGGACCGGGGAGCTGTTTTTT.